Following are 4 T cell receptor beta chains from one sample sequenced in a study of blood T cell repertoires in COVID-19 (dated by TCRdb to the early 2020s). Library preparation was by the immunoSEQ multiplex PCR assay. The source is immuneACCESS, and TCRdb retained only in-frame sequences with V and J called. Part of the clones is not carried over; for the studies checked, unresolved V genes explain less than half of this, and the remainder is unexplained. The sample has around 150,000 clones on record, approximately 80% of them singletons. Roughly 5.6% of the sample is held by the ten biggest clonotypes. Sequences were obtained from PBMCs or T cells enriched from blood (not recorded which). Receptors were obtained from a man in his 70s who had been exposed to COVID-19.

The CDR3 nucleotides are TGTGCCAGCTTCAGCGGTTCTATCGGCTACACCTTC. Residues: CASFSGSIGYTF. The J gene is TRBJ1-2, the V gene TRBV28; D is ambiguous. V lost 8 bases to trimming and J lost 8 bases, with 15 bases between them. In germline, CDR1 is MDHEN, CDR2 SYDVKM. This CDR3 region has 12 residues.

This sequence joins TRBV3-1 (or the pseudogene TRBV3-2) and TRBJ1-2; D is possibly TRBD1 (5 bases). This CDR3 spans 14 amino acids. Germline V CDR1 and CDR2: LGHDT, YNNKEL (reference sequence). Trimming took off 2 bases at V and 8 bases at J, with 15 bases between the two ends. The CDR3 bases are TGTGCCAGCAGCCAACTATCGGGGGGTGACGGCTACACCTTC. Translating gives CASSQLSGGDGYTF.

The chain links TRBV2 to TRBJ2-1, with TRBD2 as a possible D gene (6 bases). V lost 6 bases and J lost 8, with 14 bases in between. Germline V gene lookup returns CDR1 SNHLY and CDR2 FYNNEI. This CDR3 has 13 amino acids. This CDR3 reads CASRGGISDEQFF. The CDR3 DNA reads as TGTGCCAGCAGGGGCGGGATCAGCGATGAGCAGTTCTTC.

The V call is TRBV18, the J call TRBJ2-5; a weak D match, TRBD2 (5 bases). The CDR3 contains 14 residues. Germline values: CDR1 KGHSH, CDR2 LQKENI. V was trimmed by 0 bases and J by 4 bases, leaving 9 bases between them. CDR3 sequence (DNA): TGTGCCAGCTCACCACCGGCTAGCCGAGAGACCCAGTACTTC. Its protein is CASSPPASRETQYF.